These 5 T cell receptor beta chains were sequenced from one sample in a study of read filtering for tumor transcriptome and immune sequencing. The library was built from 400 to 500 ng RNA with molecular barcoded adaptors for alpha/delta and beta/gamma chains. Each CDR3 protein is one row after TCRdb ran MiXCR on the reads. This sample has over 25,000 distinct CDR3 sequences, with approximately 14% found just once. Sequencing used a population of CD138-negative cells sorted from bone marrow. The receptors derive from a donor older than 35 with multiple myeloma.

This clonotype showed up many times. The chain couples TRBV11-2 to TRBJ2-7, with a weak D call TRBD1 (5 bases). V was shortened by 2 bases and J by 6 bases, with 11 bases between the two germline ends. Germline assignment: CDR1 SGHAT and CDR2 FQNNGV. There are 13 residues in the CDR3. This CDR3 is CASSLQGLSEQYF. The CDR3, as DNA: TGTGCCAGCAGCTTACAGGGTCTATCCGAGCAGTACTTC.

This clonotype was observed once. Since a much larger clone is just one base distant, this may be a read error. The chain employs TRBV29-1 and TRBJ1-1; D is perhaps TRBD1 (6 bases). CDR1 is SQVTM and CDR2 is ANQGSEA in the germline V gene. The CDR3 consists of 14 residues. Trimming took 6 bases from V and 4 from J, leaving 18 bases between them. The CDR3, as DNA: TGCAGCGTAACTCCGGGACTCAGGGGCACTGAAGCTTTCTTT. This encodes CSVTPGLRGTEAFF.

This clonotype was detected many times. The chain employs TRBV6-6 and TRBJ2-1; unclear D gene. Per the germline V gene, CDR1 is MNHNY and CDR2 is SVGAGI (reference sequence). Trimming stripped 6 bases from V and 3 bases from J, with 15 bases between. The CDR3 loop spans 15 amino acids. The CDR3 DNA reads TGTGCCAGCAGCCACCCGGGCCACTTCTACAATGAGCAGTTCTTC. Residues: CASSHPGHFYNEQFF.

Many counts were recorded for this clonotype. This CDR3 reads CSVEGAANEKLFF. The CDR3, as DNA: TGCAGCGTTGAGGGGGCGGCTAATGAAAAACTGTTTTTT. The chain combines TRBV29-1 with TRBJ1-4; D perhaps matches TRBD1 (6 bases). Germline V lookup: CDR1 SQVTM, CDR2 ANQGSEA. This CDR3 has 13 amino acids. The ends were cut back, 3 bases at V and 3 bases at J, with 8 bases in the middle. Together with reference TRBV29-1 and TRBJ1-4, the CDR3 gives the full variable domain: SAVISQKPSRDICQRGTSLTIQCQVDSQVTMMFWYRQQPGQSLTLIATANQGSEATYESGFVIDKFPISRPNLTFSTLTVSNMSPEDSSIYLCSVEGAANEKLFFGSGTQLSVL.

This sequence joins TRBV4-1 and TRBJ1-5; D uncertain. V was shortened by 3 bases and J by 2 bases, with 8 bases between the two germline ends. Germline CDR1 reads MGHRA; CDR2 reads YSYEKL. The CDR3 totals 14 residues. CDR3 nucleotide sequence: TGCGCCAGCAGCCACGGTGGGGGCAATCAGCCCCAGCATTTT. Translating gives CASSHGGGNQPQHF.